Given below is one T cell receptor (beta chain) in context. This clonotype was seen a handful of times. It has no known antigen specificity. No base quality information exists; no much larger clone differs at one position. The sample is drawn from a study of T cells after yellow fever vaccination (dated by TCRdb to about 2019). Broadly, across the study: The SMART-Seq v4 Ultra Low Input RNA kit was used to prepare libraries from fractions with low cell numbers. Bulk TCR alpha and beta repertoires were sequenced longitudinally to track T-cell clones before and after primary and booster YFV17D yellow fever vaccination. Two healthy male donors made up the cohort, one aged 18 to 29 years and the other aged 30 to 40 years. Bulk PBMC replicates and cell subsets were isolated from blood drawn at multiple timepoints before and after both primary and secondary immunization. The investigation overall reported the following: A small share of clonotypes occurred in both CD4 and CD8 compartments, likely arising from convergent recombination. Most clones expanded after primary vaccination (96% of CD4 and roughly 88% of CD8) were re-detected after the booster, suggesting that broad memory maintenance occurred. The secondary T-cell response was weaker than the primary response but faster, peaking on day 5 instead of day 15. The study included only two donors, which limits how far the findings can be generalized. FACS-sorted repertoires could contain abundant contaminating clonotypes from the bulk population, so computational filtering was required.

The germline V gene encodes CDR1 ENHRY and CDR2 SYGVKD. The CDR3 numbers 14 residues from cysteine through phenylalanine. Only the CDR3 region is kept as DNA, spanning 42 bases read in frame from base 1. Ends trimmed: V by 4 bases, J by 7 bases; bases unmatched to a gene: 6. TCR cDNA was synthesized by 5'RACE template switching, through which a universal primer site and unique molecular identifiers were introduced. Priming for cDNA synthesis came from both the TCR alpha and TCR beta constant segments. Two PCR steps were used to amplify libraries, with sample barcodes and sequencing adapters being added in the second step. Sequencing of the libraries was done on either Illumina HiSeq 2500 (2x100 bp) or NovaSeq (2x150 bp). The authors' pipeline ran thus. MIGEC handled demultiplexing of reads and collapsing into UMI consensus sequences, while MiXCR performed V(D)J alignment. Using edgeR on replicate PBMC samples, clonotypes were called vaccine-responding if FDR was below 0.01 and the log2 fold change was above 5 up to day 15. Each bulk clonotype was labeled CD4 or CD8 based on which sequenced repertoire, CD4 or CD8, contained the clonotype at higher abundance. Using fastp trimming at Q25 and MiXCR clonotype assembly, TCRdb reanalyzed the public sequencing data and kept in-frame beta chains. Each record represents a unique CDR3 protein, reported with the most common genes and DNA among its rows. The V and J calls here are based on TCRdb, not the publication. For this sample there are some 600,000 distinct CDR3 sequences; 17% appear just once. Together, the top ten hold approximately 15% of the sample.

Taken with the paper, the label for treatment or condition translates to: live attenuated yellow fever vaccine strain. At each blood-draw timepoint, two biological replicates of bulk PBMCs were obtained. A standard Ficoll-Paque protocol was used to isolate PBMCs from peripheral blood. RNA was extracted with TriZol from bulk PBMCs, CD4 and CD8 fractions, and dextramer-positive and dextramer-negative fractions. The material was PBMCs, obtained less than 6 days after the first yellow fever vaccination. The rearrangement combines TRBV10-3 with TRBJ2-1; 8 central nucleotides agree with TRBD1. This receptor was taken from a young man who received the YFV17D yellow fever vaccine. The CDR3 region has the sequence CAISGTGGANEQFF. The bases read TGTGCCATCAGTGGTACAGGGGGTGCGAATGAGCAGTTCTTC.